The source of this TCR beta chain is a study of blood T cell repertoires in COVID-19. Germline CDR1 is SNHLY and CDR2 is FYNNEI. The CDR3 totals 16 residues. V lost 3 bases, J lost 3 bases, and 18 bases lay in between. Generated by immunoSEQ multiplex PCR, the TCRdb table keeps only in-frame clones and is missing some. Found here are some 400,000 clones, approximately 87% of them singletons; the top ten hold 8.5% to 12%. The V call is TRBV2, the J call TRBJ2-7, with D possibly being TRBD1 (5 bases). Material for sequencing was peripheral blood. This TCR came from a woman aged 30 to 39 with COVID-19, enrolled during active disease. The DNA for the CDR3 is TGTGCCAGCAGTGAGTTTCGTATTCAGCAGGGCTACGAGCAGTACTTC. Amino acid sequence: CASSEFRIQQGYEQYF.